The next 27 T cell receptor beta chains were all read from a single sample in a study of T cells in tuberculosis. Libraries were prepared by immunoSEQ multiplex PCR; TCRdb keeps only in-frame clonotypes and omits some of them. The profile shows more than 30,000 clones, around 94% of them singletons. The time point was: new active TB diagnosis, blood taken before or within 7 days of starting treatment. Sequencing used PBMCs, obtained at tuberculosis diagnosis. All receptors derive from an adult with tuberculosis.

This clone appeared a single time. The chain is built from TRBV4-2 and TRBJ2-7, with D perhaps matching TRBD2 (5 bases). V shed 0 bases and J shed 8 bases, with 11 bases lying between them. The CDR3 runs 13 residues. The germline V gene encodes CDR1 LGHNA and CDR2 YNFKEQ. The CDR3 loop is CASSQEKRAKQYF. The CDR3 nucleotides are TGTGCCAGCAGCCAAGAGAAGAGGGCCAAGCAGTACTTC.

The chain uses TRBV7-2 and TRBJ2-3, with 10 bases identical to TRBD2. CDR1 SGHTA and CDR2 FQGNSA come from the germline V gene. Trimming at V came to 1 base and at J to 4 bases, leaving 5 bases not matched to a gene. The CDR3 has 16 amino acids. CDR3 loop: CASSLGQRGGSDTQYF. The CDR3 DNA is TGTGCCAGCAGCTTAGGCCAGCGGGGGGGCTCAGATACGCAGTATTTT.

The CDR3 bases are TGTGCCAGCAGCTGGACTAGCCAGAACACCGGGGAGCTGTTTTTT. The encoded protein is CASSWTSQNTGELFF. The chain carries TRBV11-2 and TRBJ2-2; TRBD2 agrees at 8 bases. Germline V CDR1 and CDR2: SGHAT, FQNNGV. The CDR3 is made up of 15 amino acids. The J segment lost 1 base and the V segment lost 4 bases, leaving 2 bases of the junction unmatched.

This sequence joins TRBV9 and TRBJ2-5; 16 bases are shared with TRBD2. There are 18 residues in the CDR3. CDR1 is SGDLS, CDR2 YYNGEE, per germline. With 3 bases clipped from V and 1 base from J, the junction kept 6 bases outside the gene matches. DNA for the CDR3: TGTGCCAGCAGCGCCGGGACTAGCGGGGGGGCGGGCCAAGAGACCCAGTACTTC. It is translated as CASSAGTSGGAGQETQYF.

The CDR3 bases are TGTGCCATCAAGAGGGAGTCGAACACCGGGGAGCTGTTTTTT. This translates into CAIKRESNTGELFF. The rearrangement uses TRBV10-3 and TRBJ2-2, with TRBD2 as a possible D gene (5 bases). Per germline, CDR1 ENHRY and CDR2 SYGVKD. The CDR3 is 14 residues long. The V end was cut by 7 bases, the J end by 0 bases, with 9 bases between.

This sequence joins TRBV9 and TRBJ1-1, with a tentative D call TRBD1 (6 bases). The ends were cut back, 0 bases at V and 1 base at J, with 13 bases in the middle. Germline CDR1 reads SGDLS; CDR2 reads YYNGEE. This CDR3 spans 16 amino acids. Here the CDR3 DNA reads TGTGCCAGCAGCGTAGACGTTTGGACAGAGAACACTGAAGCTTTCTTT. It codes for CASSVDVWTENTEAFF.

The chain is built from TRBV5-1 and TRBJ2-5, with 7 nucleotides matching TRBD1. In germline, CDR1 is SGHRS, CDR2 YFSETQ. CDR3 length equals 14 residues. The V and J ends lost 2 bases and 1 base, in that order; junction bases with no gene match: 2. The DNA of the CDR3 is TGCGCCAGCAGCTTAGGGACAGCCCAAGAGACCCAGTACTTC. Translated, it gives CASSLGTAQETQYF.

The chain employs TRBV28 and TRBJ1-2; TRBD1 matches 9 bases. V was clipped by 6 bases and J by 4 bases; unmatched bases: 12. The germline gives CDR1 MDHEN, CDR2 SYDVKM. The CDR3 has 16 amino acids. In DNA form, the CDR3 reads TGTGCCAGCAGGGAACAGGGGGCGCGTACACTCTATGGCTACACCTTC. Amino acid sequence: CASREQGARTLYGYTF.

The count of this clone is one. The chain joins TRBV11-2 to TRBJ2-7; maybe TRBD2 (7 bases). Trimming took 6 bases from V and 9 from J, leaving 18 bases between them. This CDR3 has 13 amino acids. The germline V gene has CDR1 SGHAT and CDR2 FQNNGV. The CDR3 loop reads CASRAAGASMQYF. The CDR3 nucleotides are TGTGCCAGCAGAGCGGCGGGGGCCTCAATGCAGTACTTC.

J is TRBJ2-7 and V is TRBV11-3; maybe TRBD2 (6 bases). V gave up 1 base and J gave up 4 bases, with 11 bases separating them. Germline CDR1 SGHNT, CDR2 YENEEA. This CDR3 is built from 14 residues. The CDR3 nucleotides are TGTGCCAGCAGCTTAGGGGGTGGAGGGTACGAGCAGTACTTC. It is translated as CASSLGGGGYEQYF.

V is TRBV5-4 and J is TRBJ2-7, with D maybe TRBD1 (7 bases). This CDR3 region has 16 residues. Germline CDR1 is SGHNT and CDR2 is YYREEE (reference sequence). V was cut by 4 bases and J by 5 bases, with 22 bases left in between. The DNA of the CDR3 is TGTGCCAGCAGCCCAGTATCCAGGGGGGCCTCACACGAGCAGTACTTC. This encodes CASSPVSRGASHEQYF.

This sequence joins TRBV7-6 and TRBJ2-7, with D possibly being TRBD1 (5 bases). V lost 1 base and J lost 7, with 14 bases in between. CDR1 is SGHVS and CDR2 is FNYEAQ in the germline V gene. The CDR3 loop spans 14 amino acids. The CDR3 DNA sequence: TGTGCCAGCAGCTTAGATAGGGGTTATGGGGAGCAGTACTTC. It codes for CASSLDRGYGEQYF.

In this sample, this clone turned up once. The CDR3 reads CASSWDRGPRNTGELFF. The CDR3, as DNA: TGCGCCAGCAGCTGGGACAGGGGGCCACGAAACACCGGGGAGCTGTTTTTT. V gene TRBV5-1 combines with J gene TRBJ2-2, with TRBD1 matching over 12 bases. The V gene end was trimmed by 3 bases and the J gene end by 2 bases; junction bases not matched to a gene: 5. This CDR3 spans 17 amino acids. The germline CDR1 and CDR2 sequences are SGHRS and YFSETQ.

V and J are TRBV29-1 and TRBJ2-7, with D possibly matching TRBD1 (8 bases). The V and J ends lost 8 bases and 5 bases respectively, with 19 bases between them. The CDR3 is 13 amino acids. Germline lookup yields CDR1 SQVTM and CDR2 ANQGSEA. The CDR3 is CSTSQGGVHEQYF. CDR3 DNA sequence: TGCAGCACATCACAGGGGGGGGTCCACGAGCAGTACTTC.

In DNA, the CDR3 is TGCGCCAGCAGCCCTGGGGGGGCAGGGTCCGGCTACACCTTC. It translates to CASSPGGAGSGYTF. The chain employs TRBV5-1 and TRBJ1-2, with a weak D call TRBD1 (6 bases). This CDR3 contains 14 residues. V was clipped by 4 bases and J by 8 bases, with 18 bases between them. Germline CDR1 reads SGHRS; CDR2 reads YFSETQ.

The V gene is TRBV30, the J gene TRBJ2-7; possibly TRBD1 for D (5 bases). Looked up from germline, CDR1 is GTSNPN and CDR2 is SVGIG (reference sequence). This CDR3 comprises 14 residues. The V and J ends lost 2 bases and 2 bases respectively, with 13 bases between them. CDR3 in amino acids: CAWSPRQNPYEQYF. CDR3 bases: TGTGCCTGGAGTCCCAGACAGAACCCCTACGAGCAGTACTTC.

This chain uses TRBV6-6 with TRBJ2-1, with TRBD2 matching 8 bases. This CDR3 comprises 15 residues. The ends lost 2 bases at V and 3 bases at J; junction bases unmatched: 3. Germline CDR1 and CDR2: MNHNY and SVGAGI (reference sequence). CDR3 protein: CASSYGGGSYNEQFF. The CDR3, as DNA: TGTGCCAGCAGTTACGGCGGGGGGAGCTACAATGAGCAGTTCTTC.

The chain's CDR3 is CASSRKALGTGIGYTF. DNA for the CDR3: TGCGCCAGCAGCCGAAAAGCGCTGGGGACAGGGATTGGCTACACCTTC. V usage is TRBV4-3 and J usage is TRBJ1-2; 9 nucleotides agree with TRBD1. Germline V gene data show CDR1 as LGHNA and CDR2 as YSLEER. V trimming: 4 bases; J trimming: 7 bases; junction bases outside the gene matches: 13. The CDR3 is 16 amino acids.

This clone was seen only once. The chain carries TRBV5-1 and TRBJ2-3; D is possibly TRBD2 (6 bases). This CDR3 comprises 16 residues. V lost 2 bases and J lost 3, with 16 bases in between. Germline V gene sequence: CDR1 SGHRS, CDR2 YFSETQ. DNA of the CDR3: TGCGCCAGCAGCTTACTAAACGGGGGTCGAACAGATACGCAGTATTTT. Encoded protein: CASSLLNGGRTDTQYF.

The rearrangement uses TRBV11-3 and TRBJ1-1; D is undetermined. V was pared by 1 base and J by 1 base, with 4 bases between. CDR3 length equals 13 residues. Germline V gene lookup returns CDR1 SGHNT and CDR2 YENEEA. The CDR3 reads CASSLGGNTEAFF. CDR3 in DNA: TGTGCCAGCAGCTTAGGCGGGAACACTGAAGCTTTCTTT.

As regards this clone: This sample also contains other DNA sequences that code for the same CDR3. CDR3 protein: CASSLGGYGYTF. The CDR3 nucleotides read TGTGCCAGCTCCTTGGGGGGCTATGGCTACACCTTC. This chain joins TRBV28 and TRBJ1-2; a possible D gene is TRBD1 (5 bases). The CDR3 is made up of 12 amino acids. Germline loops: CDR1 MDHEN, CDR2 SYDVKM. Trimming removed 8 bases from V and 4 bases from J, with 11 bases in between.

This clone has only one observation. V and J are TRBV27 and TRBJ1-1; 7 positions match TRBD1. Germline CDR1 is MNHEY and CDR2 is SMNVEV (reference sequence). CDR3 length: 13 amino acids. The J segment lost 2 bases and the V segment lost 8 bases, leaving 5 bases of the junction unmatched. The CDR3 reads CASATGPNTEAFF. The CDR3 DNA reads TGTGCCAGCGCGACAGGGCCTAACACTGAAGCTTTCTTT.

This rearrangement joins TRBV29-1 to TRBJ2-6; D is undetermined. Trimming cost V 6 bases and J 0 bases, with 18 bases left between them. Germline V lookup: CDR1 SQVTM, CDR2 ANQGSEA. The CDR3 is 17 residues long. Written as DNA, the CDR3 is TGCAGCGTATACTCTGTCGACAATCCCTCTGGGGCCAACGTCCTGACTTTC. It is translated as CSVYSVDNPSGANVLTF.

This clone was seen a few times. The CDR3 region is CAWRDKNNYEQYF. Written as DNA, the CDR3 is TGTGCCTGGAGGGACAAAAACAACTACGAGCAGTACTTC. The chain employs TRBV30 and TRBJ2-7; perhaps TRBD1 as D (5 bases). Germline V gives CDR1 GTSNPN, CDR2 SVGIG (reference sequence). The CDR3 contains 13 residues. V was shortened by 3 bases and J by 3 bases, with 12 bases between the two germline ends.

This clone occurred once. The V call is TRBV10-2, the J call TRBJ2-7; D might be TRBD2 (5 bases). Germline V gene sequence: CDR1 WSHSY, CDR2 SAAADI. The ends were cut back, 6 bases at V and 7 bases at J, with 22 bases in the middle. The CDR3 sequence is 15 residues long. The chain's CDR3 is CASSDFLGSTREQYF. In DNA form, the CDR3 reads TGCGCCAGCAGCGACTTCCTGGGCTCAACTAGGGAGCAGTACTTC.

The J gene is TRBJ1-1, the V gene TRBV2, with D perhaps matching TRBD1 (6 bases). The CDR3 covers 15 residues. V was trimmed by 7 bases and J by 6 bases, leaving 21 bases between them. Germline values: CDR1 SNHLY, CDR2 FYNNEI. CDR3: CASNLFGGGLAEAFF. CDR3 DNA sequence: TGTGCCAGCAACTTATTTGGCGGGGGGCTTGCTGAAGCTTTCTTT.

This chain joins TRBV12-5 and TRBJ1-2, with a weak D call TRBD1 (5 bases). Germline CDR1 and CDR2: LGHNT and FRNRAP. Trimming took off 2 bases at V and 1 base at J, with 38 bases between the two ends. This CDR3 is 24 amino acids long. The CDR3 bases are TGTGCTAGTGGTTTGTCCATCTTTGGGGACTTTGCCCACCCTCCCATACCCGGTAACTATGGCTACACCTTC. Translated, it gives CASGLSIFGDFAHPPIPGNYGYTF.